This TCR beta chain derives from a study of blood T cell repertoires in COVID-19. Study in general: Both acute and convalescent COVID-19 samples were obtained from the United States, Italy and Spain. T cells, B-cell-depleted T cells, or PBMCs provided the cDNA or gDNA that served as material.

This CDR3 comprises 16 residues. In the authors' methods: Counts of nucleated cells, estimated from reference gene primer amplification, were obtained. Sequenced by immunoSEQ multiplex PCR; TCRdb stores in-frame clones only, minus some. That table furnishes V, J and clone size, whereas the DNA furnished D and trimming. Of approximately 430,000 clones in the sample, roughly 90% were seen once. This clonotype originated in a woman aged 30 to 39 with active or convalescent COVID-19. This chain links TRBV21-1 with TRBJ2-7; TRBD1 reflects the table's D call only, with no check against the DNA. TRBV21-1 constitutes a pseudogene. Input material: peripheral blood. CDR3 sequence: CASSTSPGQSSYEQYF. DNA of the CDR3: TGTGCCAGCAGCACATCCCCGGGACAGAGCTCCTACGAGCAGTACTTC.